This TCR beta chain was identified during a study of human T cells and chemical hapten exposure. The V end was cut by 0 bases, the J end by 4 bases, with 19 bases between. Germline V gene lookup returns CDR1 SGHRS and CDR2 YFSETQ. The CDR3 runs 17 residues. TCRdb reanalysed the RACE reads using MiXCR and keeps one entry per CDR3 protein. The data show tens of thousands of distinct CDR3 sequences, more than 9% seen once. The time point: patch test 1, 2 weeks after DPC sensitization. Treatment denoted: therapeutic diphenylcyclopropenone sensitization with weekly scalp DPC. This clonotype appeared a few times.

This rearrangement joins TRBV5-1 to TRBJ1-1; a weak D match, TRBD1 (5 bases). The sequence came from a man aged 35-49 years with alopecia areata. Some clones in this sample may be carry-over from other donors' samples. Sample: whole blood, taken in connection with sensitization to the hapten diphenylcyclopropenone (DPC). This CDR3 reads CASSLASRVGIPTEAFF. In DNA form, the CDR3 reads TGCGCCAGCAGCTTGGCCTCCAGGGTGGGGATCCCCACTGAAGCTTTCTTT.